These 13 T cell receptor beta chains were sequenced from one sample in a study of beta chain features in type 1 diabetes. Regarding the study as a whole: Patients with Type 1 diabetes showed moderately but significantly shorter TCRB CDR3s in all four CD4+ subsets.

Every bit of the isolated RNA underwent reverse transcription, so sequencing read expressed TCRB transcripts. Sequencing was performed with immunoSEQ multiplex PCR; in TCRdb, only in-frame clones are kept and a portion is missing. The sample holds 350,000 to 450,000 clones; 10% to 15% are singletons and the top ten take 0.008% to 0.011%. Their target antigens are unknown. Sequenced sample: naive CD4+ T cells from blood. Source of these receptors: a woman aged 18-29 years with type 1 diabetes.

The J gene is TRBJ2-1, the V gene TRBV7-2, with D possibly matching TRBD2 (6 bases). Trimming cost V 2 bases and J 10 bases, with 15 bases left between them. Germline V lookup: CDR1 SGHTA, CDR2 FQGNSA. This CDR3 is 14 amino acids long. For the CDR3, the DNA is TGTGCCAGCAGCTTAACCGGGACTTCATTGGAGCAGTTCTTC. It codes for CASSLTGTSLEQFF.

This clone has just a few counts. The V gene is TRBV2, the J gene TRBJ1-2; no firm D call. The germline gives CDR1 SNHLY, CDR2 FYNNEI. CDR3 length: 13 amino acids. Trimming removed 9 bases at V and 6 bases at J, with 17 bases between. The CDR3 sequence is CASRMGAADGYTF. CDR3 sequence (DNA): TGTGCCAGTAGGATGGGCGCCGCTGATGGCTACACCTTC.

The rearrangement joins TRBV15 to TRBJ1-2; no clear D gene. Germline CDR1 and CDR2: LNHNV and YYDKDF (reference sequence). The CDR3 runs 13 residues. V was clipped by 4 bases and J by 4 bases, with 10 bases between them. CDR3 nucleotide sequence: TGTGCCACCAGCACAGAAATCGTCTATGGCTACACCTTC. This codes for CATSTEIVYGYTF.

The V call is TRBV6-5, the J call TRBJ2-5; 8 nucleotides align to TRBD1. The V segment lost 0 bases and the J segment 7 bases; nucleotides outside the gene matches: 7. This CDR3 has 15 residues. Germline values: CDR1 MNHEY, CDR2 SVGAGI. The CDR3 spells CASSYSGGQGATQYF. CDR3 nucleotides: TGTGCCAGCAGTTACTCGGGTGGACAGGGTGCGACCCAGTACTTC.

The chain joins TRBV11-2 to TRBJ2-2; D ambiguous. Trimming removed 3 bases from V and 1 base from J, with 6 bases in between. CDR3 length: 14 residues. Germline V gene data show CDR1 as SGHAT and CDR2 as FQNNGV. CDR3 sequence (DNA): TGTGCCAGCAGCTTTTCGGGGAACACCGGGGAGCTGTTTTTT. Translating it yields CASSFSGNTGELFF.

V is TRBV7-6 and J is TRBJ2-1; the match to TRBD1 covers 7 bases. The germline gives CDR1 SGHVS, CDR2 FNYEAQ. With 8 bases clipped from V and 6 bases from J, the junction kept 16 bases outside the gene matches. The CDR3 is made up of 16 amino acids. The CDR3 region is CASAGLGAGGSNEQFF. CDR3 in DNA: TGTGCCAGCGCAGGGCTGGGGGCAGGGGGATCCAATGAGCAGTTCTTC.

This clone has more than one count but fewer than ten. The chain has TRBV7-9 and TRBJ2-1; the match to TRBD1 covers 10 bases. Germline loops: CDR1 SEHNR, CDR2 FQNEAQ (reference sequence). This CDR3 comprises 16 residues. The ends lost 5 bases at V and 5 bases at J; junction bases unmatched: 9. CDR3 in DNA: TGTGCCAGCAGCCACCGGGGACAGGGGCTCCACAATGAGCAGTTCTTC. Its protein product is CASSHRGQGLHNEQFF.

This clone has a handful of counts. This chain uses TRBV7-8 with TRBJ1-4; the match to TRBD1 covers 10 bases. The ends lost 6 bases at V and 11 bases at J; junction bases unmatched: 9. Germline CDR1 is SGHVS and CDR2 is FQNEAQ. The CDR3 sequence is 14 residues long. Written as DNA, the CDR3 is TGTGCCAGCAGTGGCCGGGACAGGGGAAGGAAACTGTTTTTT. Protein product: CASSGRDRGRKLFF.

This clone appeared a few times. V is TRBV19 and J is TRBJ2-2; TRBD2 is a possible D gene (5 bases). This CDR3 contains 14 residues. The V gene lost 3 bases and the J gene lost 1 base, with 6 bases spanning the gap. Germline V gene lookup returns CDR1 LNHDA and CDR2 SQIVND (reference sequence). Here the CDR3 DNA reads TGTGCCAGTAGTATGAGGGAGAACACCGGGGAGCTGTTTTTT. Protein: CASSMRENTGELFF.

This chain links TRBV11-2 with TRBJ2-1; 8 positions agree with TRBD2. Per the germline V gene, CDR1 is SGHAT and CDR2 is FQNNGV. The CDR3 totals 19 residues. V was pared by 5 bases and J by 4 bases, with 19 bases of the junction left unmatched. CDR3 region: CASSGSGTRDSKGYNEQFF. The DNA for the CDR3 is TGTGCCAGCAGCGGCTCCGGGACTAGGGACTCAAAGGGGTACAATGAGCAGTTCTTC.

The chain uses TRBV19 and TRBJ2-7; the match to TRBD1 covers 10 bases. CDR1 LNHDA and CDR2 SQIVND come from the germline V gene (reference sequence). The CDR3 has 13 amino acids. The trim removed 8 bases at V and 2 bases at J, leaving 3 bases unmatched. CDR3 DNA sequence: TGTGCCAGTGGAGGGACAGGGGCCTACGAGCAGTACTTC. Translated: CASGGTGAYEQYF.

The V gene is TRBV11-3, the J gene TRBJ2-5; 7 bases align to TRBD1. The ends lost 5 bases at V and 2 bases at J; junction bases unmatched: 8. This CDR3 region has 15 residues. Looked up from germline, CDR1 is SGHNT and CDR2 is YENEEA. The CDR3 DNA follows: TGTGCCAGCAGCCCGGGACAGTCCATTCAAGAGACCCAGTACTTC. Its translation is CASSPGQSIQETQYF.

This clone has just a few counts. The junction departs from the called germline gene at one end, perhaps through a read error. The chain employs TRBV2 and TRBJ1-4, with no clear D. Germline values: CDR1 SNHLY, CDR2 FYNNEI. This CDR3 is built from 13 residues. CDR3 residues: CASSESFMGGRLF. CDR3 coding DNA: TGTGCCAGCAGTGAATCCTTCATGGGAGGAAGGCTTTTT.